The clone carrying this T cell receptor beta chain was found a few times. Indicated time point: newly diagnosed GD, antithyroid drugs for less than 3 months. RNA from PBMCs was the source of the TCR library. Arm-PCR of CDR3 regions with iRepertoire HTBI primers generated TCR beta libraries. From the multiplex PCR reads, TCRdb called clonotypes with MiXCR, one entry per CDR3 protein. The sample has under 500,000 distinct CDR3 sequences; roughly 17% are singletons. This sample was taken from a study of regulatory T cells in long-lasting Graves disease. The same data also contributed to another study, on T cells in Graves' hyperthyroidism and ophthalmopathy.

Sequences were derived from peripheral blood mononuclear cells (PBMCs), sampled at new diagnosis, from a patient treated with antithyroid drugs. This receptor was identified in a woman in her 30s with Graves disease.

The CDR3 DNA sequence: TGTGCCAGCAGAGGGACAGGGAAAGCCTACGAGCAGTACTTC. Translation gives CASRGTGKAYEQYF. The chain combines TRBV27 with TRBJ2-7; 9 nucleotides line up with TRBD1. CDR3 length equals 14 residues. J gave up 2 bases and V 6 bases, and 5 bases lay outside the gene matches. Germline CDR1 is MNHEY and CDR2 is SMNVEV (reference sequence).